In its sample, the clone carrying this T cell receptor beta chain was seen a few times. Its antigen is unknown. TCRdb re-analysed the RT-PCR reads in MiXCR, keeping a single row per CDR3 protein. The data show about 800,000 distinct CDR3 sequences, with around 21% seen just once and about a tenth held by the top ten. The data were obtained in a study of response to subunit inactivated influenza vaccine. Notes on the study in general: Each seasonal influenza vaccination recruits few new T cells, the authors suggested.

This CDR3 has 14 amino acids. V trimming: 0 bases; J trimming: 4 bases; junction bases outside the gene matches: 3. Germline-derived CDR1 and CDR2 are DFQATT and SNEGSKA (reference sequence). V gene TRBV20-1 combines with J gene TRBJ1-3, with 7 bases identical to TRBD1. The source is a middle-aged man who received an inactivated influenza vaccine. The specimen comprised PBMCs from blood, sampled roughly 5 days after vaccination. CDR3 in DNA: TGCAGTGCTAGAGATTGGGGACAGGGAAACACCATATATTTT. As protein: CSARDWGQGNTIYF.